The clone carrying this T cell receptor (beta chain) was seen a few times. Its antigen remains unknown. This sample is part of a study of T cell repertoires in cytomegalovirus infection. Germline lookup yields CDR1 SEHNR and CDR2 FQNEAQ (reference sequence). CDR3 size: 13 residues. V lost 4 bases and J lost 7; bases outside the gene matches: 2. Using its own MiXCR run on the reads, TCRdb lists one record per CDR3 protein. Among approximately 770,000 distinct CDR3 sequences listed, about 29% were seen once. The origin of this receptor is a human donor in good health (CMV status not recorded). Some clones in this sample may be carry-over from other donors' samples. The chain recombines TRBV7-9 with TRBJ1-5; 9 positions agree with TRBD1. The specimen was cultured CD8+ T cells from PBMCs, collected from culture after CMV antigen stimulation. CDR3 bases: TGTGCCAGCAGCTGGGACAGGGACCAGCCCCAGCATTTT. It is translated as CASSWDRDQPQHF. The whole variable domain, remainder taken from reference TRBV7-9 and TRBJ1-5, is DTGVSQNPRHKITKRGQNVTFRCDPISEHNRLYWYRQTLGQGPEFLTYFQNEAQLEKSRLLSDRFSAERPKGSFSTLEIQRTEQGDSAMYLCASSWDRDQPQHFGDGTRLSIL.